This T cell receptor beta chain emerged from a study of response to subunit inactivated influenza vaccine. Germline V gives CDR1 SGHAT, CDR2 FQNNGV. CDR3 length equals 13 residues. V gave up 5 bases and J gave up 6 bases; unmatched junction bases: 4. There are many counts of this clonotype. TCRdb re-derived calls from the RT-PCR reads in MiXCR, one entry per CDR3 protein. The sample has under 850,000 distinct CDR3 sequences; roughly 20% are singletons. This receptor was obtained from a middle-aged man who received an inactivated influenza vaccine. V is TRBV11-2 and J is TRBJ2-7; 10 bases align to TRBD1. This specimen was PBMCs from blood, taken 4 to 6 days after vaccination. CDR3 amino acids: CASSPGQGVEQYF. Written as DNA, the CDR3 is TGTGCCAGCAGCCCAGGACAGGGGGTCGAGCAGTACTTC. The full variable domain, completed using reference TRBV11-2 and TRBJ2-7, is EAGVAQSPRYKIIEKRQSVAFWCNPISGHATLYWYQQILGQGPKLLIQFQNNGVVDDSQLPKDRFSAERLKGVDSTLKIQPAKLEDSAVYLCASSPGQGVEQYFGPGTRLTVT.